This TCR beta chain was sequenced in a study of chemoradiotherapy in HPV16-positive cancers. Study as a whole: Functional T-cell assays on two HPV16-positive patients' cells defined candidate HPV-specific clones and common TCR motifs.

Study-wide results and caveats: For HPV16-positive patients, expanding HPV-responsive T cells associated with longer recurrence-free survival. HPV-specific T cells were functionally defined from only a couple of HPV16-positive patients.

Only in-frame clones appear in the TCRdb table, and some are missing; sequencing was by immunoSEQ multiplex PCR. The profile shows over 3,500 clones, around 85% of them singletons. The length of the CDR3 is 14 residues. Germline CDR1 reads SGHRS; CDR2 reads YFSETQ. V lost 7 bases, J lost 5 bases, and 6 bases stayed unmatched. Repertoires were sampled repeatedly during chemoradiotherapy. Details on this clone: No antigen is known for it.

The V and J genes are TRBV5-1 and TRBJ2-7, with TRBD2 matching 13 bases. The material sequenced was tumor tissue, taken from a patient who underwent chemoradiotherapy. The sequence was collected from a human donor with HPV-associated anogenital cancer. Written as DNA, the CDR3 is TGCGCCAGCGGACCGGGACTAGCGGGAAACGAGCAGTACTTC. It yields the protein CASGPGLAGNEQYF.